These T cell receptor beta chains were read from a single sample in a study of tumor-infiltrating lymphocytes in primary liver carcinoma. In TCRdb, the multiplex PCR reads were re-called with MiXCR into one record per CDR3 protein. The sample records more than 100,000 distinct CDR3 sequences, 60% to 70% being singletons. The source material was liver tumor tissue from sampling region 1. The receptor source for this set is a woman between 55 and 75 years old with primary liver carcinoma and hepatitis B virus infection. Each CDR3 is given with its conserved first and last residue. Fields, in order: CDR3 DNA, CDR3 protein, V gene, J gene, D gene, clone size. The D gene is left open where the match is weak. Clone size appears in some rows only: once, few, many, or a class for an expanded clone.

cdr3_nt: TGTGCCAGCTGCTTAGACGGACTAGCGGACTACGAGCAGTACTTC
cdr3_aa: CASCLDGLADYEQYF
v_call: TRBV11-3
j_call: TRBJ2-7
d_call: TRBD2
clone_size: NA

cdr3_nt: TGCAGCGTTGAGGGGGACAGGAACAATGAGCAGTTCTTC
cdr3_aa: CSVEGDRNNEQFF
v_call: TRBV29-1
j_call: TRBJ2-1
d_call: TRBD1
clone_size: medium-sized

cdr3_nt: TGTGCCAGCAGTTTCGGCCGAGACAATGAGCGGTCCTTC
cdr3_aa: CASSFGRDNERSF
v_call: TRBV12-3/TRBV12-4
j_call: TRBJ2-1
d_call: NA
clone_size: NA

cdr3_nt: TGTGCCAGCAGTCAAGTTTCGGGACAGGGTGAGGCCCAGCATTTT
cdr3_aa: CASSQVSGQGEAQHF
v_call: TRBV4-1
j_call: TRBJ1-5
d_call: TRBD1
clone_size: NA

cdr3_nt: TGTGCCAGCAGTTACGGGGCGTACAATGAGCAGTTCTTC
cdr3_aa: CASSYGAYNEQFF
v_call: TRBV6-5
j_call: TRBJ2-1
d_call: NA
clone_size: many

cdr3_nt: TGTGCCAGGAGCTTAGCAATGGGGAGAAGGAGCACGGATACGCGGTATTTT
cdr3_aa: CARSLAMGRRSTDTRYF
v_call: TRBV11-2
j_call: TRBJ2-3
d_call: NA
clone_size: NA

cdr3_nt: TGTGCCAGCAGCTTAGTAAGATCACAGAACAATCAGCCCCAGCATTTT
cdr3_aa: CASSLVRSQNNQPQHF
v_call: TRBV7-8
j_call: TRBJ1-5
d_call: NA
clone_size: NA

cdr3_nt: TGTGCCAGCAGCTACTTGTCCGGGGCTAGCGGGATGCGTGGGAAGGAGACCCAGTACTTC
cdr3_aa: CASSYLSGASGMRGKETQYF
v_call: TRBV7-8
j_call: TRBJ2-5
d_call: TRBD2
clone_size: NA

cdr3_nt: TGTGCCAGCAGTTTTAGTCAGGCGGGGGCGCTGAACTATGGCTACACCTTC
cdr3_aa: CASSFSQAGALNYGYTF
v_call: TRBV12-3/TRBV12-4
j_call: TRBJ1-2
d_call: NA
clone_size: medium-sized

cdr3_nt: TGCGGCGCCGATCGGTCGAGCGCTGAAGCTTTCTTT
cdr3_aa: CGADRSSAEAFF
v_call: TRBV29-1
j_call: TRBJ1-1
d_call: NA
clone_size: NA

cdr3_nt: TGTGCCAGCAGCCAAGCCGGGGAGGGTGTCAAGCAGTACTTC
cdr3_aa: CASSQAGEGVKQYF
v_call: TRBV28
j_call: TRBJ2-7
d_call: TRBD2
clone_size: NA

cdr3_nt: TGTGCCAGCAGCTTGTTGGGGGGCTCCAACACCGGGGAGCTGTTTTTT
cdr3_aa: CASSLLGGSNTGELFF
v_call: TRBV5-5
j_call: TRBJ2-2
d_call: NA
clone_size: many

cdr3_nt: TGTGCCAGCAGCATGGGGTTTCCCACAGATACGCGTTATTTT
cdr3_aa: CASSMGFPTDTRYF
v_call: TRBV11-2
j_call: TRBJ2-3
d_call: NA
clone_size: once

cdr3_nt: TGTGCCAGCAGTGAAAGCTCTTCAGGGGGCTTGATGGGTTGTACCTTC
cdr3_aa: CASSESSSGGLMGCTF
v_call: TRBV6-1
j_call: TRBJ1-2
d_call: TRBD1
clone_size: NA

cdr3_nt: TGTGCCATCAGCCTGAGCCGGCTAGCGGGACGAGGCCAGCTCTTC
cdr3_aa: CAISLSRLAGRGQLF
v_call: TRBV11-2
j_call: TRBJ2-1
d_call: TRBD2
clone_size: NA

cdr3_nt: TGTGCCAGTAGCCAAGATCGTACGGGATGGGTCACCGGGGAGCTGTTTTTT
cdr3_aa: CASSQDRTGWVTGELFF
v_call: TRBV14
j_call: TRBJ2-2
d_call: NA
clone_size: NA

cdr3_nt: TGCAGCGTTGGCGGTCGTAACAGTAATGAAAAACTGTTTTTT
cdr3_aa: CSVGGRNSNEKLFF
v_call: TRBV29-1
j_call: TRBJ1-4
d_call: NA
clone_size: many

cdr3_nt: TGTGCCAGCACCTCCGCCAGCTGGCAGCCCCAGCATTTT
cdr3_aa: CASTSASWQPQHF
v_call: TRBV28
j_call: TRBJ1-5
d_call: NA
clone_size: few

cdr3_nt: TGTGCCAGCAGTGAATTAGGGCTAGCGGCAGATACGCAGTATTTT
cdr3_aa: CASSELGLAADTQYF
v_call: TRBV25-1
j_call: TRBJ2-3
d_call: TRBD2
clone_size: few

cdr3_nt: TGTGCCACCAGTCTCAGGGGGCTTATAACGGGAACGGACACTAAAGCTTTCTTT
cdr3_aa: CATSLRGLITGTDTKAFF
v_call: TRBV11-3
j_call: TRBJ1-1
d_call: TRBD1
clone_size: NA

cdr3_nt: TGTGCCAGCAGGCCACTAGCGGGAGAACATGAGCAGTTCTTC
cdr3_aa: CASRPLAGEHEQFF
v_call: TRBV6-5
j_call: TRBJ2-1
d_call: TRBD2
clone_size: many

cdr3_nt: TGTGCCAGCAGCCCGTCCGGGACCCATATAGGAGAGACCCAGTACTTC
cdr3_aa: CASSPSGTHIGETQYF
v_call: TRBV7-8
j_call: TRBJ2-5
d_call: NA
clone_size: NA

cdr3_nt: TGTGCCAGCAGCCCCGGGACTGGCTATTACAATGAGCAGTTCTTC
cdr3_aa: CASSPGTGYYNEQFF
v_call: TRBV5-4
j_call: TRBJ2-1
d_call: NA
clone_size: NA

cdr3_nt: TGCGCCAGCGACCGGACAGGGTTCGATGAGCAGTTCTTC
cdr3_aa: CASDRTGFDEQFF
v_call: TRBV4-1
j_call: TRBJ2-1
d_call: TRBD1
clone_size: many

cdr3_nt: TGTGCCAGCAGTTACTCCCGTCGCCATGGCTACACCTTC
cdr3_aa: CASSYSRRHGYTF
v_call: TRBV6-5
j_call: TRBJ1-2
d_call: NA
clone_size: many

cdr3_nt: TGCAGCGCGGCCAATAGCGGGAGTTGGTCACGGCACAATGAGCAGTTCTTC
cdr3_aa: CSAANSGSWSRHNEQFF
v_call: TRBV29-1
j_call: TRBJ2-1
d_call: TRBD2
clone_size: NA

cdr3_nt: TGTGCCAGCAGTCCCCAGGAGGGTGGCTACGAGCAGTGCTTC
cdr3_aa: CASSPQEGGYEQCF
v_call: TRBV6-5
j_call: TRBJ2-7
d_call: NA
clone_size: NA

cdr3_nt: TGTGCCAGTAGCACACCCGAGGGGGGCCGGGAGCAGTACTTC
cdr3_aa: CASSTPEGGREQYF
v_call: TRBV11-1
j_call: TRBJ2-7
d_call: NA
clone_size: NA

cdr3_nt: TGTGCCAGCAGTTTATCTGGACAGGGGGCTAGGGAAAAACTGTTTTTT
cdr3_aa: CASSLSGQGAREKLFF
v_call: TRBV28
j_call: TRBJ1-4
d_call: TRBD1
clone_size: NA

cdr3_nt: TGCGCCAGCAGCTTGCCCGGAGGGCCAGCAGATACGCAGTATTTT
cdr3_aa: CASSLPGGPADTQYF
v_call: TRBV5-1
j_call: TRBJ2-3
d_call: NA
clone_size: few

cdr3_nt: TGTGCCGGCAGCTTAGATACAGGTCCAGGATACGAGCAGTACTTC
cdr3_aa: CAGSLDTGPGYEQYF
v_call: TRBV11-2
j_call: TRBJ2-7
d_call: NA
clone_size: NA

cdr3_nt: TGTGCCAGCAGCAAAAATAGGAACATTCAGTACTTC
cdr3_aa: CASSKNRNIQYF
v_call: TRBV28
j_call: TRBJ2-4
d_call: NA
clone_size: few

cdr3_nt: TGTGCCAGCAGCGTAGACGGGAGAGGTAATAGGCAGTACTTC
cdr3_aa: CASSVDGRGNRQYF
v_call: TRBV9
j_call: TRBJ2-7
d_call: NA
clone_size: NA

cdr3_nt: TGCGCCAGCAGTTTAGCGGGAGGGCCGAACACCGGGGAGCTGTTTTTT
cdr3_aa: CASSLAGGPNTGELFF
v_call: TRBV23-1
j_call: TRBJ2-2
d_call: TRBD2
clone_size: once

cdr3_nt: TGTGCCAGCACCCCCTCGGGGTTGGGGAACTATGGCTACACCTTC
cdr3_aa: CASTPSGLGNYGYTF
v_call: TRBV5-4
j_call: TRBJ1-2
d_call: NA
clone_size: NA

cdr3_nt: TGTGCCAACAGCCAAGGGACTGGAGCCAACGTCCTGACTTTC
cdr3_aa: CANSQGTGANVLTF
v_call: TRBV4-2
j_call: TRBJ2-6
d_call: NA
clone_size: NA

cdr3_nt: TGTGCCAGCAGGTCAGCAGGACAGGAGAACACCGGGGAGCTGTTTTTT
cdr3_aa: CASRSAGQENTGELFF
v_call: TRBV5-4
j_call: TRBJ2-2
d_call: TRBD1
clone_size: few

cdr3_nt: TGTCCCAGCTCATCGGTAGCTGGAGTGCCTATCACAGATACACAGTATTTT
cdr3_aa: CPSSSVAGVPITDTQYF
v_call: TRBV11-2
j_call: TRBJ2-3
d_call: NA
clone_size: NA

cdr3_nt: TGTGCCAGCAGTTACACACTAGCGGGAGGGGCCTACGAGCAGTACTTC
cdr3_aa: CASSYTLAGGAYEQYF
v_call: TRBV6-6
j_call: TRBJ2-7
d_call: TRBD2
clone_size: NA

cdr3_nt: TGCGGCGTCCTATCGGGACAGGGCACAGATACGCAGTATTTT
cdr3_aa: CGVLSGQGTDTQYF
v_call: TRBV29-1
j_call: TRBJ2-3
d_call: TRBD1
clone_size: NA

cdr3_nt: TGTGCCAGCAGTCCCCACAATGAGCAGTTCTTC
cdr3_aa: CASSPHNEQFF
v_call: TRBV6-6
j_call: TRBJ2-1
d_call: NA
clone_size: many

cdr3_nt: TGTGCCAGCAGCGGAGAGGGCCTAGTGGGGGAATATACGCAGTATTTT
cdr3_aa: CASSGEGLVGEYTQYF
v_call: TRBV11-2
j_call: TRBJ2-3
d_call: NA
clone_size: NA

cdr3_nt: TGTGCCAGCAGTCAACAGGAGCCCCGACCCGGGGAGCTGTTTTTT
cdr3_aa: CASSQQEPRPGELFF
v_call: TRBV2
j_call: TRBJ2-2
d_call: NA
clone_size: NA

cdr3_nt: TGCGCCAGCAGCAGGGGGACCGGGGAGCAGTCTTTC
cdr3_aa: CASSRGTGEQSF
v_call: TRBV5-1
j_call: TRBJ2-1
d_call: NA
clone_size: NA

cdr3_nt: TGCAGCGTTGGGGGCCACTCGAGTCAGGGGGCTGGAAACACCATACATTTT
cdr3_aa: CSVGGHSSQGAGNTIHF
v_call: TRBV29-1
j_call: TRBJ1-3
d_call: TRBD1
clone_size: NA

cdr3_nt: TGTGCCTGCAGTAAGACAAGGCTTGGCAATCAGCCCCAGCATTTT
cdr3_aa: CACSKTRLGNQPQHF
v_call: TRBV6-5
j_call: TRBJ1-5
d_call: NA
clone_size: NA

cdr3_nt: TGCAGCGATGTAGCGGGAGCGCCCCCGTACAATGAGCAGTTCTTC
cdr3_aa: CSDVAGAPPYNEQFF
v_call: TRBV29-1
j_call: TRBJ2-1
d_call: TRBD2
clone_size: many

cdr3_nt: TGTACCAGCAGCCGAACAGGCGCCGAAGCTCTCTTT
cdr3_aa: CTSSRTGAEALF
v_call: TRBV11-2
j_call: TRBJ1-1
d_call: NA
clone_size: NA

cdr3_nt: TGCAGGGTTGAAGACAGGACTTACACCGGAGAGCTGTTTTTT
cdr3_aa: CRVEDRTYTGELFF
v_call: TRBV29-1
j_call: TRBJ2-2
d_call: NA
clone_size: NA

cdr3_nt: TGCAGCGTTGAAGATCTGGGAGGAAACTATGGCTACACCTTC
cdr3_aa: CSVEDLGGNYGYTF
v_call: TRBV29-1
j_call: TRBJ1-2
d_call: NA
clone_size: many

cdr3_nt: TGTACCAGCAACTACGGACTAGGACGCACAGATACGCAGTATTTT
cdr3_aa: CTSNYGLGRTDTQYF
v_call: TRBV11-2
j_call: TRBJ2-3
d_call: TRBD2
clone_size: NA

cdr3_nt: TGTGCCAGTACGAAAAGTTCGGGTGGCAATCAGCCCCAGCATTTT
cdr3_aa: CASTKSSGGNQPQHF
v_call: TRBV19
j_call: TRBJ1-5
d_call: NA
clone_size: few

cdr3_nt: TGTGCCAGCAGCTCGGGACAGGGGAGGTCAGAGACCCAGTACTTC
cdr3_aa: CASSSGQGRSETQYF
v_call: TRBV5-4
j_call: TRBJ2-5
d_call: TRBD1
clone_size: many